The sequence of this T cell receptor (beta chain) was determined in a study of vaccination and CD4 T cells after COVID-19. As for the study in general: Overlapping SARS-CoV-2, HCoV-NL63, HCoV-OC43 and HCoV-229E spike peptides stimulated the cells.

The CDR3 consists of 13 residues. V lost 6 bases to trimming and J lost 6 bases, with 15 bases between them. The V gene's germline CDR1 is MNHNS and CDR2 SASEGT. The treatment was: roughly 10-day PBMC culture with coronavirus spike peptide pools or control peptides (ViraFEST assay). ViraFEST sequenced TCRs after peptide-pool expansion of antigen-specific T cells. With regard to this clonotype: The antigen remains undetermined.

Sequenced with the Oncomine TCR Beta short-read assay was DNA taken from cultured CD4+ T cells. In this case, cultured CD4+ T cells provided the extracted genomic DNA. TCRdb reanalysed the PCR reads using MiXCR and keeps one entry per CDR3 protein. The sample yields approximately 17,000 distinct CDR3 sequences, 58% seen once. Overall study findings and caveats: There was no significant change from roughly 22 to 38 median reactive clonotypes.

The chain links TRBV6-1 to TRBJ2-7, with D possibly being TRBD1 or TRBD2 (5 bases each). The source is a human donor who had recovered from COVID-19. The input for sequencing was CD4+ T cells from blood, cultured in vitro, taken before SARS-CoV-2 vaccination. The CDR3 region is CASRTTGAGEQYF. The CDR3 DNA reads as TGTGCCAGCAGAACGACTGGGGCGGGCGAGCAGTACTTC.